Here is one T cell receptor beta chain with its context. Its antigen is not identified. Here immunoSEQ multiplex PCR was the method, and the copy in TCRdb shows in-frame clones only, minus some. The sample has fewer than 120,000 clones, around nine tenths seen once. These data are taken from a study of T cell responses to AZD1222 COVID-19 vaccine. CDR1 and CDR2 from the germline V gene are MNHEY and SVGEGT. The trim removed 3 bases at V and 7 bases at J, leaving 8 bases unmatched. CDR3 size: 16 residues. Study conclusions and caveats: Clonal diversity may have been underestimated in mostly white British donors. Repertoire samples came only from after the peak T cell response. Spike-specific TCRs gained breadth and depth after people received two AZD1222 doses.

The sample consisted of peripheral blood, taken 28 days after the second AZD1222 dose. V usage is TRBV6-2 or TRBV6-3 and J usage is TRBJ2-1, with 11 bases matching TRBD2. The receptor was derived from an adult who received the AZD1222 COVID-19 vaccine. The CDR3, as DNA: TGTGCCAGCAGTTATATAGCGGGGGGGTTACTGAATGAGCAGTTCTTC. The encoded protein is CASSYIAGGLLNEQFF.